A single TCR beta chain is shown here with its context. Its antigen is not known. The sample is drawn from a study of CXCR3-negative and CXCR3-positive naive CD8 T cells. Study background: The libraries together contributed 140 million or so TRB reads, each supplying about 1.5 +/- 0.3 million. General study findings and limits: Naive cells that were CXCR3-negative or CXCR3-positive used TRBV-TRBJ genes alike, while memory cells diverged. Naive CXCR3-positive cells had TRB CDR3s more hydrophobic than those of CXCR3-negative naive cells.

The libraries of TRB cDNA were prepared using 5' RACE with UMI labels. TCRdb reanalyzed the 5' RACE reads, giving one entry per CDR3 protein sequence and no DNA. Its table records some 130,000 distinct CDR3 sequences. CDR3 length equals 13 residues. In germline, CDR1 is MNHEY, CDR2 SVGAGI. The genes are TRBV6-5 and TRBJ1-1. The material sequenced was naive CXCR3- CD8+ T cells from blood. Specified subset: CD45RO-CCR7+CD27+CD95- naive CD8+ T cells lacking CXCR3 (TNR3-). The receptor comes from a human donor in good health. Some clones in this sample may be carry-over from other donors' samples. CDR3 in amino acids: CASRVLANTEAFF.